The following is a T cell receptor beta chain sequence with its context. Its specificity is not known. This record comes from a study of CD8+ T cells in alopecia areata. Reverse transcribed after extraction, RNA yielded cDNA as the sequencing template. TCRdb's table, derived via immunoSEQ multiplex PCR, lists solely in-frame clones and lacks some. Of over 200,000 clones in the sample, 50% to 60% are singletons; the top ten hold roughly 0.47%. Regarding the study as a whole: Besides other cells, scalp samples also yield sequences of resident alphabeta T cells from normal skin.

Specimens obtained from alopecia areata patients comprised lesional scalp punch biopsies and peripheral blood. Cell sorting on a FACSAria was used to separate CD4+ and CD8+ T cells from the PBMCs. CDR3 length equals 13 residues. V trimming: 4 bases; J trimming: 8 bases; junction bases outside the gene matches: 8. Germline lookup yields CDR1 SQVTM and CDR2 ANQGSEA. This receptor was identified in a human donor with alopecia areata. V usage is TRBV29-1 and J usage is TRBJ1-2; 9 nucleotides align to TRBD1. The source material was CD4+ T cells sorted from blood, sampled at week 0. CDR3 amino acids: CSVGEDRGRGYTF. CDR3 nucleotide sequence: TGCAGCGTTGGGGAGGACAGGGGTCGCGGCTACACCTTC.